A selection of T cell receptor beta chains follows, all from one sample in a study of blood T cell repertoires in COVID-19. Sequenced by immunoSEQ multiplex PCR; TCRdb stores in-frame clones only, minus some. The repertoire includes 150,000 to 200,000 clones, approximately 78% of them detected once, and about 11% sits in the top ten. The specimen was peripheral blood. These receptors all come from a human donor in a cohort sampled during active COVID-19. The CDR3 runs from the conserved cysteine through the conserved F or W. The D gene is left open where the match is weak. Size is omitted from some rows. Given values are once, few, many or a class for expanded clones.

size: NA; V: TRBV15; D: TRBD2; J: TRBJ2-3; CDR3: CATSRGTSGSTDTQYF; DNA: TGTGCCACCAGCAGAGGGACTAGCGGTAGCACAGATACGCAGTATTTT
size: NA; V: TRBV24-1; D: TRBD1; J: TRBJ2-1; CDR3: CATSDPQGASYNEQFF; DNA: TGTGCCACCAGTGATCCACAGGGGGCATCCTACAATGAGCAGTTCTTC
size: few; V: TRBV5-1; D: TRBD1; J: TRBJ2-7; CDR3: CASSWGTGFYEQYF; DNA: TGCGCCAGCAGCTGGGGGACAGGCTTTTACGAGCAGTACTTC
size: NA; V: TRBV3-1/TRBV3-2; D: TRBD1; J: TRBJ2-7; CDR3: CASSQAVRGYEQYF; DNA: TGTGCCAGCAGCCAAGCGGTCAGGGGGTACGAGCAGTACTTC
size: NA; V: TRBV28; D: NA; J: TRBJ1-1; CDR3: CASSLLKGRQGTEAFF; DNA: TGTGCCAGCAGTTTGTTGAAGGGGAGGCAGGGCACTGAAGCTTTCTTT
size: once; V: TRBV18; D: NA; J: TRBJ2-7; CDR3: CASSRTGTTSYEQYF; DNA: TGTGCCAGCTCACGAACAGGGACCACCTCCTACGAGCAGTACTTC
size: NA; V: TRBV11-1; D: TRBD1; J: TRBJ1-2; CDR3: CASSLEGQGNYGYTF; DNA: TGTGCCAGCAGCTTAGAGGGACAGGGGAACTATGGCTACACCTTC
size: NA; V: TRBV19; D: NA; J: TRBJ2-2; CDR3: CASSRQAIGYGGELFF; DNA: TGTGCCAGTAGCAGGCAGGCGATTGGGTATGGCGGGGAGCTGTTTTTT
size: NA; V: TRBV5-5; D: TRBD1; J: TRBJ2-7; CDR3: CASSLAPGQGAYEQYF; DNA: TGTGCCAGCAGCTTGGCACCGGGACAGGGGGCTTACGAGCAGTACTTC
size: NA; V: TRBV30; D: NA; J: TRBJ1-5; CDR3: CAWTGDSNQPQHF; DNA: TGTGCCTGGACCGGGGATAGCAATCAGCCCCAGCATTTT
size: NA; V: TRBV11-2; D: NA; J: TRBJ2-1; CDR3: CASSRRGEQFF; DNA: TGTGCCAGCAGTCGTAGAGGTGAGCAGTTCTTC
size: few; V: TRBV7-9; D: NA; J: TRBJ2-7; CDR3: CAAGGIYEQYF; DNA: TGTGCCGCAGGTGGTATCTACGAGCAGTACTTC
size: NA; V: TRBV11-2; D: NA; J: TRBJ1-5; CDR3: CASKKEMYSNQPQHF; DNA: TGTGCCAGCAAAAAGGAGATGTATAGCAATCAGCCCCAGCATTTT
size: NA; V: TRBV11-1; D: NA; J: TRBJ2-5; CDR3: CASSLLMGPETQYF; DNA: TGTGCCAGCAGCTTACTTATGGGGCCAGAGACCCAGTACTTC
size: NA; V: TRBV5-1; D: TRBD2; J: TRBJ2-2; CDR3: CASNLAANTGELFF; DNA: TGCGCCAGCAATCTAGCGGCGAACACCGGGGAGCTGTTTTTT
size: NA; V: TRBV5-1; D: NA; J: TRBJ1-6; CDR3: CASSLGLTPGTPLHF; DNA: TGCGCCAGCAGCTTGGGTTTGACCCCGGGGACACCCCTCCACTTT
size: NA; V: TRBV6-2/TRBV6-3; D: TRBD2; J: TRBJ2-7; CDR3: CASSLGLAAYEQYF; DNA: TGTGCCAGCAGTTTGGGACTAGCGGCCTACGAGCAGTACTTC
size: NA; V: TRBV4-3; D: TRBD2; J: TRBJ2-3; CDR3: CASSQLGTSGGAATDTQYF; DNA: TGCGCCAGCAGCCAGTTAGGGACTAGCGGGGGGGCCGCCACAGATACGCAGTATTTT
size: NA; V: TRBV6-6; D: NA; J: TRBJ2-5; CDR3: CASSYAGREETQYF; DNA: TGTGCCAGCAGTTACGCCGGTAGGGAGGAGACCCAGTACTTC
size: once; V: TRBV30; D: NA; J: TRBJ1-2; CDR3: CAWSVAGREGYGYTF; DNA: TGTGCCTGGAGTGTTGCGGGGCGCGAGGGCTATGGCTACACCTTC
size: NA; V: TRBV9; D: NA; J: TRBJ1-2; CDR3: CASSVAGGANYGYTF; DNA: TGTGCCAGCAGCGTAGCGGGAGGGGCTAACTATGGCTACACCTTC
size: NA; V: TRBV10-2; D: NA; J: TRBJ1-1; CDR3: CASRSTDTEAFF; DNA: TGCGCCAGCAGGTCAACGGACACTGAAGCTTTCTTT
size: once; V: TRBV11-2; D: NA; J: TRBJ2-1; CDR3: CASSRVWETSYNEQFF; DNA: TGTGCCAGCAGTCGGGTCTGGGAGACCTCCTACAATGAGCAGTTCTTC
size: few; V: TRBV21-1; D: NA; J: TRBJ2-1; CDR3: CASTSGRFNEQFF; DNA: TGTGCCAGTACTAGCGGGAGATTCAATGAGCAGTTCTTC
size: NA; V: TRBV6-5; D: TRBD1; J: TRBJ2-3; CDR3: CASMTGGYTDTQYF; DNA: TGTGCCAGCATGACAGGGGGATACACAGATACGCAGTATTTT
size: NA; V: TRBV11-3; D: TRBD2; J: TRBJ2-5; CDR3: CASSSVGGGGKETQYF; DNA: TGTGCCAGCAGTTCCGTCGGCGGGGGGGGCAAAGAGACCCAGTACTTC
size: NA; V: TRBV5-6; D: NA; J: TRBJ2-2; CDR3: CASRTANTITGELFF; DNA: TGTGCCAGCAGGACCGCGAATACTATCACCGGGGAGCTGTTTTTT
size: NA; V: TRBV10-3; D: TRBD1; J: TRBJ2-7; CDR3: CAISESVFGQAYEQYF; DNA: TGTGCCATCAGTGAATCGGTATTCGGACAGGCCTACGAGCAGTACTTC
size: NA; V: TRBV7-9; D: NA; J: TRBJ2-1; CDR3: CASRGSGVLNEQFF; DNA: TGTGCCAGCCGCGGATCGGGAGTTTTAAATGAGCAGTTCTTC